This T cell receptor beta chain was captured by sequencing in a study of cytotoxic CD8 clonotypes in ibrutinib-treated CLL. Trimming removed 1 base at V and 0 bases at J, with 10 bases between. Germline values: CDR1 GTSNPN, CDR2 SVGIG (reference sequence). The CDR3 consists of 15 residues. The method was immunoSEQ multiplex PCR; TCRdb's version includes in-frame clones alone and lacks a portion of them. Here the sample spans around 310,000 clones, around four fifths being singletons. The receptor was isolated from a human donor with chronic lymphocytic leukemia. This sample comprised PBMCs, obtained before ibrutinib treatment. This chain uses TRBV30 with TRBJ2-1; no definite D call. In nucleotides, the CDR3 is TGTGCCTGGAGTGAGGGCGAGAGCTCCTACAATGAGCAGTTCTTC. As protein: CAWSEGESSYNEQFF.